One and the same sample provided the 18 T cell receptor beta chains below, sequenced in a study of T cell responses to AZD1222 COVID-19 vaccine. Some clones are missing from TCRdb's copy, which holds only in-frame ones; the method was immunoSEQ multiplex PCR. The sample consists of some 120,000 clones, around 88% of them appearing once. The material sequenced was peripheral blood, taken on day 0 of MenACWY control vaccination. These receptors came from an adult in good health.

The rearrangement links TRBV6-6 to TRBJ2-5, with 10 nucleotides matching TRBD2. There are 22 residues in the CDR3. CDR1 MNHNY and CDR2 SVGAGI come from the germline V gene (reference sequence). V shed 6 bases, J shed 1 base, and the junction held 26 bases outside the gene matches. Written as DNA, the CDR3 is TGTGCCAGCAGCTACAATTATAAAGGAACCGGGACTAGCGAAAGTCTCCAAGAGACCCAGTACTTC. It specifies CASSYNYKGTGTSESLQETQYF.

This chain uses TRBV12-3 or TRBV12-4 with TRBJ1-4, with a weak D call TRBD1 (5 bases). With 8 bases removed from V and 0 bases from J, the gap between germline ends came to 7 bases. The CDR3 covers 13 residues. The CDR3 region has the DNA TGTGCCAGCCAGGGAACAACTAATGAAAAACTGTTTTTT. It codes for CASQGTTNEKLFF.

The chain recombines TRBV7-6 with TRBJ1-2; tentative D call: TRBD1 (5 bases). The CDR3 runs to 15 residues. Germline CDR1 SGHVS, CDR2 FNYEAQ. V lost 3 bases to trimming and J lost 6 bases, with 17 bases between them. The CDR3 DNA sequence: TGTGCCAGCAGCTTTGGGGCCCCCAGGGATAATGGCTACACCTTC. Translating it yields CASSFGAPRDNGYTF.

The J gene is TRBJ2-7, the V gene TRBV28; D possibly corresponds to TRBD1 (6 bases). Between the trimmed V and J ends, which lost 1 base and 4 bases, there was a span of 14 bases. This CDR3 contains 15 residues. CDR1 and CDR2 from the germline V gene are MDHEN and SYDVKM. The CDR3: CASSLSRTGSYEQYF. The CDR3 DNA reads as TGTGCCAGCAGTTTATCAAGAACAGGGAGTTACGAGCAGTACTTC. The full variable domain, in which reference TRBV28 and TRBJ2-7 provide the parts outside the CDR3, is DVKVTQSSRYLVKRTGEKVFLECVQDMDHENMFWYRQDPGLGLRLIYFSYDVKMKEKGDIPEGYSVSREKKERFSLILESASTNQTSMYLCASSLSRTGSYEQYFGPGTRLTVT.

CDR3 loop: CASSQVGGTGGLNEQFF. The CDR3 DNA follows: TGCGCCAGCAGCCAAGTAGGAGGGACAGGGGGCTTGAATGAGCAGTTCTTC. The gene calls are TRBV4-3 and TRBJ2-1; 12 positions agree with TRBD1. Germline-derived CDR1 and CDR2 are LGHNA and YSLEER. The CDR3 runs 17 residues. The V gene end was trimmed by 1 base and the J gene end by 7 bases; junction bases not matched to a gene: 8.

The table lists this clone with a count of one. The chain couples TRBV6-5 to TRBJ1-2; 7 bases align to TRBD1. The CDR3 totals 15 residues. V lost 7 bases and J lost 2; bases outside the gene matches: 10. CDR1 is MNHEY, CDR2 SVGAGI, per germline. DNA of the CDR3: TGTGCCAGCATTATCGCCGGGACAGCCAACTATGGCTACACCTTC. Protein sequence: CASIIAGTANYGYTF.

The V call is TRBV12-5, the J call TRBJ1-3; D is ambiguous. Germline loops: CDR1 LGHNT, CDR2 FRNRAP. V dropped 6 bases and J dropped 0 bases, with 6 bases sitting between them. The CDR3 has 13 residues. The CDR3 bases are TGTGCTAGTGGACAGATCTCTGGAAACACCATATATTTT. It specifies CASGQISGNTIYF. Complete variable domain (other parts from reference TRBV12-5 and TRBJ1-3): DARVTQTPRHKVTEMGQEVTMRCQPILGHNTVFWYRQTMMQGLELLAYFRNRAPLDDSGMPKDRFSAEMPDATLATLKIQPSEPRDSAVYFCASGQISGNTIYFGEGSWLTVV.

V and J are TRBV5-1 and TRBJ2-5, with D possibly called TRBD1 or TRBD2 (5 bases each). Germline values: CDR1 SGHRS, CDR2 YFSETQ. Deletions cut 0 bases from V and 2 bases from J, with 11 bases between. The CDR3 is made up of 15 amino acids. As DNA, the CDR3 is TGCGCCAGCAGCTTGGCCGGGGACGGGCAAGAGACCCAGTACTTC. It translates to CASSLAGDGQETQYF.

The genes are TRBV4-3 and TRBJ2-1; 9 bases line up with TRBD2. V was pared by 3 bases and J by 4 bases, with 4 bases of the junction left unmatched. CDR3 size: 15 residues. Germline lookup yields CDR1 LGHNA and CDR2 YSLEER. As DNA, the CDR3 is TGCGCCAGCAGCCACCTGACTAGCGGATACAATGAGCAGTTCTTC. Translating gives CASSHLTSGYNEQFF.

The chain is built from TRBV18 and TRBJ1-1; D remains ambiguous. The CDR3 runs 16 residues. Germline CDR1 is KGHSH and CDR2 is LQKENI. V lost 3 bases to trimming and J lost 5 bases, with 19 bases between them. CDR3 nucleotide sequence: TGTGCCAGCTCACCCGCGGTTGTGGGGAAGGGAACTGAAGCTTTCTTT. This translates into CASSPAVVGKGTEAFF. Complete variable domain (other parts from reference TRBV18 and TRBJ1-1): NAGVMQNPRHLVRRRGQEARLRCSPMKGHSHVYWYRQLPEEGLKFMVYLQKENIIDESGMPKERFSAEFPKEGPSILRIQQVVRGDSAAYFCASSPAVVGKGTEAFFGQGTRLTVV.

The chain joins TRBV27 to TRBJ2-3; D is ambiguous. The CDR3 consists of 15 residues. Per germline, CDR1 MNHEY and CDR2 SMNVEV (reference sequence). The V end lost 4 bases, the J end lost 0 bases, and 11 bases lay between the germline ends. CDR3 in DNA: TGTGCCAGCAGTTCTGCATATTCTAGCACAGATACGCAGTATTTT. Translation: CASSSAYSSTDTQYF.

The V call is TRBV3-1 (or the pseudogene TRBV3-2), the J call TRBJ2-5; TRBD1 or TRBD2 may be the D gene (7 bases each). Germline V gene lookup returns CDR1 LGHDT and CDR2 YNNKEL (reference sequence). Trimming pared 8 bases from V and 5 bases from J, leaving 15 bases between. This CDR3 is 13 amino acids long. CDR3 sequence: CASLGGGGETQYF. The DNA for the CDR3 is TGTGCCAGCCTGGGAGGGGGCGGTGAGACCCAGTACTTC.

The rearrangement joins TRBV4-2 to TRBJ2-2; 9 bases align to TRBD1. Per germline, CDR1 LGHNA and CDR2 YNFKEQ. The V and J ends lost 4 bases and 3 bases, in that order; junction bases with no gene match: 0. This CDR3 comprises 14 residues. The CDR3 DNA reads TGTGCCAGCAGCCGACAGGGGGACACCGGGGAGCTGTTTTTT. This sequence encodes CASSRQGDTGELFF.

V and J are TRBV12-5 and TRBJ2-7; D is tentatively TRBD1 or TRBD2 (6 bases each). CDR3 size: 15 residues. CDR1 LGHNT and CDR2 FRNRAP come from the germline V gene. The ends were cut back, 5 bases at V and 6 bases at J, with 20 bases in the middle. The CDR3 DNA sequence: TGTGCTAGTGGTCCCGTACAGGGAGGCCCGTTCGAGCAGTACTTC. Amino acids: CASGPVQGGPFEQYF.

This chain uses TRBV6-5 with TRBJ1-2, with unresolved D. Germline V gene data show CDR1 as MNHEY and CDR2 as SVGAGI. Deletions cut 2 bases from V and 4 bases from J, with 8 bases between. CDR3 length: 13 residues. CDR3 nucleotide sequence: TGTGCCAGCAGTTACGCAGGCACCTATGGCTACACCTTC. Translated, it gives CASSYAGTYGYTF.

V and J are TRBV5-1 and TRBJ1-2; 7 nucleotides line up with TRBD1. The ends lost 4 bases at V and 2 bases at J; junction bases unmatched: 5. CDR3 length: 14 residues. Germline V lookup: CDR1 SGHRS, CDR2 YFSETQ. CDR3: CASSVDRRNYGYTF. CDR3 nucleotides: TGCGCCAGCAGCGTGGACAGGAGGAACTATGGCTACACCTTC.

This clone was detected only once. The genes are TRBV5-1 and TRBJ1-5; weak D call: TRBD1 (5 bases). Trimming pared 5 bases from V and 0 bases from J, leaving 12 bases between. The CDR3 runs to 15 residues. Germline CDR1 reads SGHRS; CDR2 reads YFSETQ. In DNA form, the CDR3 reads TGCGCCAGCAGTGCGGAGGGGTATAGCAATCAGCCCCAGCATTTT. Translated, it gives CASSAEGYSNQPQHF.

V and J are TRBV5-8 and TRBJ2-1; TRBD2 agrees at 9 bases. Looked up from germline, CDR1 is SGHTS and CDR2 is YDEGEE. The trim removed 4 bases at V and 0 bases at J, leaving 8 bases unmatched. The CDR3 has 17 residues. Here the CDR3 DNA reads TGTGCCAGCAGCCATGATGTTAGCGGGAGCTCCTACAATGAGCAGTTCTTC. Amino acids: CASSHDVSGSSYNEQFF.